Shown below are 21 T cell receptor beta chains from a single sample sequenced in a study of blood T cell repertoires in COVID-19. TCRdb keeps only in-frame clones here, not all; method: immunoSEQ multiplex PCR. The table includes 75,000 to 90,000 clones, 80% to 95% detected once. Specimen: peripheral blood. The receptors here all came from a woman in her 50s in a cohort sampled during active COVID-19.

The chain has TRBV25-1 and TRBJ1-1, with D possibly TRBD1 on 6 matching bases. In germline, CDR1 is MGHDK, CDR2 SYGVNS. The CDR3 length is 15 residues. Trimming left V 4 bases short and J 0 bases short, with 12 bases between. The CDR3 is CASSAAGTLNTEAFF. CDR3 coding DNA: TGTGCCAGCAGTGCCGCCGGGACACTGAACACTGAAGCTTTCTTT.

The chain links TRBV7-9 to TRBJ1-2; weak D call: TRBD1 (5 bases). Germline-derived CDR1 and CDR2 are SEHNR and FQNEAQ (reference sequence). The CDR3 is 16 residues long. Trimming shortened V by 3 bases and J by 2 bases, and 16 bases separated the two germline ends. The CDR3 loop reads CASSLLGTGKNYGYTF. The CDR3 DNA sequence: TGTGCCAGCAGCTTGCTGGGTACAGGCAAGAACTATGGCTACACCTTC.

This chain uses TRBV10-1 with TRBJ2-3; 8 positions match TRBD2. Germline lookup yields CDR1 WNHNN and CDR2 SYGVQD (reference sequence). This CDR3 contains 16 residues. V was pared by 2 bases and J by 5 bases, with 9 bases of the junction left unmatched. CDR3: CASSEGGAGAIDTQYF. In nucleotides, the CDR3 is TGCGCCAGCAGTGAGGGTGGAGCGGGAGCGATAGATACGCAGTATTTT.

V gene TRBV5-6 combines with J gene TRBJ2-7, with 8 bases lining up with TRBD2. Germline V gene sequence: CDR1 SGHDT, CDR2 YYEEEE. There are 15 residues in the CDR3. V trimming: 6 bases; J trimming: 3 bases; junction bases outside the gene matches: 11. The CDR3 region has the DNA TGTGCCAGCACCCTCGGGGGGGGCCCGGACTACGAGCAGTACTTC. Its protein product is CASTLGGGPDYEQYF.

The chain joins TRBV19 to TRBJ2-3; D is perhaps TRBD2 (6 bases). The CDR3 extends over 16 amino acids. V dropped 6 bases and J dropped 2 bases, with 18 bases sitting between them. Per germline, CDR1 LNHDA and CDR2 SQIVND (reference sequence). The CDR3 nucleotides are TGTGCCAGTAGCCTGGACCCGCGGGACCCCACAGATACGCAGTATTTT. Its translation is CASSLDPRDPTDTQYF.

Only a few counts were recorded for this clone. The chain has TRBV5-1 and TRBJ2-7; 10 positions agree with TRBD1. Trimming took 4 bases from V and 1 from J; bases not matched to a gene: 5. Germline V gives CDR1 SGHRS, CDR2 YFSETQ. The CDR3 runs 15 residues. CDR3 region: CASSNRDRGSYEQYF. DNA for the CDR3: TGCGCCAGCAGCAACCGGGACAGGGGTTCCTACGAGCAGTACTTC.

The V call is TRBV30, the J call TRBJ1-1, with D maybe TRBD1 (5 bases). V was trimmed by 3 bases and J by 3 bases, leaving 11 bases between them. This CDR3 comprises 13 residues. The V gene's germline CDR1 is GTSNPN and CDR2 SVGIG (reference sequence). The CDR3, as DNA: TGTGCCTGGAGACAGGAGCGCGACACTGAAGCTTTCTTT. Translated, it gives CAWRQERDTEAFF.

The chain is built from TRBV6-5 and TRBJ2-3, with 7 bases that match TRBD2. The CDR3 contains 14 residues. J was trimmed by 4 bases and V by 8 bases; bases with no gene match: 9. Germline-derived CDR1 and CDR2 are MNHEY and SVGAGI. The CDR3 DNA is TGTGCCAGCGCCGGGACTATACGCCCAGATACGCAGTATTTT. Translating it yields CASAGTIRPDTQYF.

The gene calls are TRBV10-3 and TRBJ2-1; no definite D call. Trimming took 2 bases from V and 7 from J, leaving 6 bases between them. CDR1 is ENHRY and CDR2 is SYGVKD in the germline V gene. The CDR3 totals 12 residues. The CDR3 region has the DNA TGTGCCATCAGTGAGGTCCTTAATGAGCAGTTCTTC. It encodes CAISEVLNEQFF.

The chain is built from TRBV19 and TRBJ2-2; the D gene is possibly TRBD1 (5 bases). The CDR3 sequence is 14 residues long. Trimming took off 9 bases at V and 3 bases at J, with 14 bases between the two ends. CDR1 is LNHDA and CDR2 is SQIVND in the germline V gene (reference sequence). The CDR3 region is CASETGWDTGELFF. DNA of the CDR3: TGTGCCAGCGAAACAGGATGGGACACCGGGGAGCTGTTTTTT.

The rearrangement uses TRBV19 and TRBJ1-3; 8 nucleotides agree with TRBD1. The V gene's germline CDR1 is LNHDA and CDR2 SQIVND (reference sequence). This CDR3 contains 14 residues. The trim removed 11 bases at V and 2 bases at J, leaving 8 bases unmatched. CDR3 bases: TGTGCCGCCCGACAGGGGATAACTGGAAACACCATATATTTT. Translating it yields CAARQGITGNTIYF.

This clone was picked up one time. This chain connects TRBV7-2 to TRBJ2-3; D gene uncertain. Trimming removed 2 bases at V and 2 bases at J, with 14 bases between. Germline CDR1 is SGHTA and CDR2 is FQGNSA. The CDR3 runs 16 residues. The CDR3 sequence: CASSLRSLAATDTQYF. Here the CDR3 DNA reads TGTGCCAGCAGCTTAAGGTCCCTGGCGGCCACAGATACGCAGTATTTT.

CDR3 protein: CASSKTDGVPKAFF. In DNA, the CDR3 is TGTGCCAGTAGTAAAACCGACGGGGTCCCTAAAGCTTTCTTT. This chain connects TRBV19 to TRBJ1-1; D is undetermined. CDR3 length equals 14 residues. Germline lookup yields CDR1 LNHDA and CDR2 SQIVND (reference sequence). V was pared by 4 bases and J by 9 bases, with 18 bases between.

This clone is classed as medium-sized. This chain uses TRBV27 with TRBJ1-2; 8 nucleotides line up with TRBD1. From germline, CDR1 is MNHEY and CDR2 SMNVEV (reference sequence). The V segment lost 7 bases and the J segment 9 bases; nucleotides outside the gene matches: 16. The CDR3 loop spans 15 amino acids. This chain's CDR3 is CASTKTGANTGRYTF. CDR3 nucleotides: TGTGCCAGCACCAAGACAGGGGCTAATACAGGCCGCTACACCTTC.

The chain employs TRBV24-1 and TRBJ2-5, with 15 bases aligning to TRBD2. The J segment lost 5 bases and the V segment lost 3 bases, leaving 9 bases of the junction unmatched. Germline V gene sequence: CDR1 KGHDR, CDR2 SFDVKD. This CDR3 has 18 amino acids. The CDR3, as DNA: TGTGCCACCAGTGATCCCCCGGGACTAGCGGGAGGCCGGGAGACCCAGTACTTC. It specifies CATSDPPGLAGGRETQYF.

The CDR3 loop is CASSSSGVLGATQYF. The CDR3 DNA reads TGTGCCAGCAGTTCTAGCGGGGTTTTAGGGGCTACGCAGTATTTT. V usage is TRBV27 and J usage is TRBJ2-3; TRBD2 agrees at 9 bases. The CDR3 is 15 amino acids. The V gene's germline CDR1 is MNHEY and CDR2 SMNVEV (reference sequence). With 4 bases clipped from V and 8 bases from J, the junction kept 10 bases outside the gene matches.

The chain links TRBV6-5 to TRBJ1-2; a weak D match, TRBD1 (6 bases). Germline V gene lookup returns CDR1 MNHEY and CDR2 SVGAGI. The CDR3 has 14 amino acids. Trimming shortened V by 5 bases and J by 3 bases, and 13 bases separated the two germline ends. The CDR3 DNA reads as TGTGCCAGCAGTCCAAATCAGGGGTACTATGGCTACACCTTC. Translating it yields CASSPNQGYYGYTF.

This chain joins TRBV12-3 or TRBV12-4 and TRBJ1-2, with TRBD1 identical over 9 bases. The CDR3 extends over 13 amino acids. Losses at the gene ends were 6 bases for V and 8 bases for J; bases not matched to a gene: 7. In DNA form, the CDR3 reads TGTGCCAGCAGCTCGGGACAGGGCTGGGGCTACACCTTC. It codes for CASSSGQGWGYTF.

This sequence joins TRBV19 and TRBJ2-7, with D possibly being TRBD2 (6 bases). This CDR3 spans 14 amino acids. V lost 9 bases to trimming and J lost 0 bases, with 15 bases between them. Per the germline V gene, CDR1 is LNHDA and CDR2 is SQIVND (reference sequence). Written as DNA, the CDR3 is TGTGCCAGCGGAGACGGGAGACTCTCCTACGAGCAGTACTTC. This sequence encodes CASGDGRLSYEQYF.

The chain employs TRBV11-2 and TRBJ1-5; TRBD1 matches 9 bases. Trimming removed 4 bases from V and 5 bases from J; junction bases left unmatched: 6. The germline V gene has CDR1 SGHAT and CDR2 FQNNGV. This CDR3 has 15 residues. The CDR3 sequence is CASSSGTGTHQPQHF. The CDR3 DNA follows: TGTGCCAGCAGCTCCGGGACAGGGACGCATCAGCCCCAGCATTTT. Combining the CDR3 with reference TRBV11-2 and TRBJ1-5 gives the whole variable domain EAGVAQSPRYKIIEKRQSVAFWCNPISGHATLYWYQQILGQGPKLLIQFQNNGVVDDSQLPKDRFSAERLKGVDSTLKIQPAKLEDSAVYLCASSSGTGTHQPQHFGDGTRLSIL.

This clone occurred once. The CDR3 sequence is CAWRWAVDEQFF. CDR3 DNA: TGTGCCTGGAGGTGGGCCGTAGATGAGCAGTTCTTC. V gene TRBV30 combines with J gene TRBJ2-1; D gene unclear. The germline V and J ends were trimmed by 3 bases and 8 bases, with 11 bases remaining between them. The germline gives CDR1 GTSNPN, CDR2 SVGIG (reference sequence). The CDR3 has 12 amino acids.